Listed below are T cell receptor beta chains from one sample, sequenced in a study of T cells in Graves' hyperthyroidism and ophthalmopathy. TCRdb redid the calling of the multiplex PCR reads with MiXCR, one entry per CDR3 protein. The data show around 35,000 distinct CDR3 sequences, around 52% seen once. The sample was blood. The source is a woman aged 35 to 49 with Graves' ophthalmopathy. Both conserved end residues are part of each CDR3. A D gene is named only where the DNA matches it firmly. Size is stated for part of the rows, as once, few or many counts, or as a class when the clone is expanded.

>TRBV11-3|-|TRBJ1-2|-
CASSRRGVGNTF
TGTGCCAGCAGCCGCCGGGGGGTCGGAAACACCTTC
>TRBV11-1|-|TRBJ1-4|many
CASSFSGDRDEKLFF
TGTGCCAGCAGCTTTAGCGGGGACCGAGATGAAAAACTGTTTTTT
>TRBV20-1|TRBD2|TRBJ2-2|-
CSARTSGRASNTRELFF
TGCAGTGCAAGGACTAGCGGGAGGGCCTCCAACACCCGGGAGCTGTTTTTT
>TRBV25-1|TRBD1|TRBJ2-1|many
CASRDRINYNEQFF
TGTGCCAGCAGGGACAGGATTAACTACAATGAGCAGTTCTTC
>TRBV7-9|TRBD2|TRBJ2-3|many
CASSRGLAGITDTQYF
TGTGCCAGCAGCAGGGGACTAGCGGGGATCACAGATACGCAGTATTTT
>TRBV7-2|TRBD1|TRBJ1-2|once
CASRGQGDYGYTF
TGTGCCAGCAGGGGACAGGGGGACTATGGCTACACCTTC
>TRBV10-3|TRBD2|TRBJ2-3|many
CATRGTSGRADTQYF
TGTGCCACCAGAGGGACTAGCGGGAGGGCAGATACGCAGTATTTT
>TRBV20-1|-|TRBJ2-3|many
CSAFVGTDTQYF
TGCAGTGCGTTTGTGGGCACAGATACGCAGTATTTT
>TRBV24-1|TRBD2|TRBJ2-7|-
CATSGTSGMSSYEQYF
TGTGCCACCAGTGGGACTAGCGGGATGAGCTCCTACGAGCAGTACTTC
>TRBV7-2|TRBD1|TRBJ1-5|-
CASSHDRGNEPQHF
TGTGCCAGCAGCCATGACAGGGGCAATGAGCCCCAGCATTTT
>TRBV9|-|TRBJ2-3|many
CASSARDSTDTQYF
TGTGCCAGCAGCGCCAGGGACAGCACAGATACGCAGTATTTT
>TRBV9|-|TRBJ1-5|-
CASSSNRDSNQPQHF
TGTGCCAGCAGTTCCAACAGGGATAGCAATCAGCCCCAGCATTTT
>TRBV7-2|-|TRBJ1-4|many
CASSARGTNEKLFF
TGTGCCAGCAGCGCCCGCGGCACTAATGAAAAACTGTTTTTT
>TRBV20-1|-|TRBJ1-6|few
CSARRGLRTLSSYNSPLHF
TGCAGTGCTAGAAGAGGTTTAAGGACACTGAGCTCCTATAATTCACCCCTCCACTTT
>TRBV5-4|-|TRBJ2-2|many
CASSLGGLRSGELFF
TGTGCCAGCAGCTTGGGGGGGCTACGAAGCGGGGAGCTGTTTTTT
>TRBV20-1|-|TRBJ1-5|-
CSARDSGMRSNQPQHF
TGCAGTGCTAGAGACAGCGGGATGAGGAGCAATCAGCCCCAGCATTTT
>TRBV2|TRBD1|TRBJ1-5|-
CASSSGQPNQPQHF
TGTGCCAGCAGTTCGGGACAGCCCAATCAGCCCCAGCATTTT
>TRBV12-3/TRBV12-4|-|TRBJ2-2|once
CVSALENAGELFF
TGTGTCAGCGCATTAGAGAACGCCGGGGAGCTGTTTTTT
>TRBV28|-|TRBJ1-2|few
CASRAPDGNDYGYTF
TGTGCCAGCAGGGCCCCGGACGGGAATGACTATGGCTACACCTTC
>TRBV6-4|-|TRBJ2-7|-
CASSEEGSGANEQYF
TGTGCCAGCAGTGAAGAGGGCTCTGGGGCCAACGAGCAGTACTTC
>TRBV7-2|TRBD2|TRBJ2-7|-
CASSLGTSAYEQYF
TGTGCCAGCAGCTTAGGGACTAGCGCCTACGAGCAGTACTTC
>TRBV19|-|TRBJ1-2|-
CASSMEGANYGYTF
TGTGCCAGTAGTATGGAGGGTGCTAACTATGGCTACACCTTC
>TRBV24-1|TRBD1|TRBJ2-3|-
CATSEDRTTDTQYF
TGTGCCACCAGTGAGGACAGGACCACAGATACGCAGTATTTT
>TRBV19|TRBD1|TRBJ2-6|-
CASRDRRHSEANVLTF
TGTGCCAGTAGGGACAGGCGCCACTCTGAGGCCAACGTCCTGACTTTC
>TRBV24-1|-|TRBJ2-5|many
CATSDNGLAETQYF
TGTGCCACCAGTGATAATGGGTTGGCGGAGACCCAGTACTTC
>TRBV7-8|TRBD2|TRBJ2-7|many
CASRPLAGVLREQYF
TGTGCCAGCAGGCCGTTAGCGGGAGTCCTGCGCGAGCAGTACTTC
>TRBV29-1|-|TRBJ2-7|-
CSVEEAREQYF
TGCAGCGTTGAAGAGGCGAGGGAGCAGTACTTC
>TRBV2|-|TRBJ2-6|-
CASRRASLGDNVLTF
TGTGCCAGCAGAAGGGCCTCCCTCGGGGACAACGTCCTGACTTTC
>TRBV20-1|-|TRBJ2-1|medium-sized
CSATLKGSIDEQFF
TGCAGTGCTACTTTAAAGGGGTCAATCGATGAGCAGTTCTTC
>TRBV30|-|TRBJ2-7|few
CAWSVLVWQGNKYF
TGTGCCTGGAGTGTACTTGTTTGGCAGGGAAATAAGTACTTC
>TRBV19|TRBD1|TRBJ2-2|-
CASSSDRGTGELFF
TGTGCCAGTAGTTCGGACAGGGGTACCGGGGAGCTGTTTTTT
>TRBV25-1|-|TRBJ2-7|-
CASSVGLPCWEQYF
TGTGCCAGCAGTGTCGGACTACCTTGCTGGGAGCAGTACTTC